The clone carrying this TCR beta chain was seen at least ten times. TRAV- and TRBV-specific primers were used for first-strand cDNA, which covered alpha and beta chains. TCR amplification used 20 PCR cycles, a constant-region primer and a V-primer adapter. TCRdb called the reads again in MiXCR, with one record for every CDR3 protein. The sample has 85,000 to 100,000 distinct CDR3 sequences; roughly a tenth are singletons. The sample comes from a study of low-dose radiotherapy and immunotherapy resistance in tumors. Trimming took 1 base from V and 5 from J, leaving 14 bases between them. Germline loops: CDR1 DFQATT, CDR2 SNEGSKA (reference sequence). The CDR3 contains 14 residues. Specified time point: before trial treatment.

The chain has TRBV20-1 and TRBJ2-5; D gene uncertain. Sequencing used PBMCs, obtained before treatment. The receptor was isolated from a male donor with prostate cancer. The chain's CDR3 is CSARVVSLAETQYF. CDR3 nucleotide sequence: TGCAGTGCTAGAGTGGTATCTTTGGCTGAGACCCAGTACTTC.